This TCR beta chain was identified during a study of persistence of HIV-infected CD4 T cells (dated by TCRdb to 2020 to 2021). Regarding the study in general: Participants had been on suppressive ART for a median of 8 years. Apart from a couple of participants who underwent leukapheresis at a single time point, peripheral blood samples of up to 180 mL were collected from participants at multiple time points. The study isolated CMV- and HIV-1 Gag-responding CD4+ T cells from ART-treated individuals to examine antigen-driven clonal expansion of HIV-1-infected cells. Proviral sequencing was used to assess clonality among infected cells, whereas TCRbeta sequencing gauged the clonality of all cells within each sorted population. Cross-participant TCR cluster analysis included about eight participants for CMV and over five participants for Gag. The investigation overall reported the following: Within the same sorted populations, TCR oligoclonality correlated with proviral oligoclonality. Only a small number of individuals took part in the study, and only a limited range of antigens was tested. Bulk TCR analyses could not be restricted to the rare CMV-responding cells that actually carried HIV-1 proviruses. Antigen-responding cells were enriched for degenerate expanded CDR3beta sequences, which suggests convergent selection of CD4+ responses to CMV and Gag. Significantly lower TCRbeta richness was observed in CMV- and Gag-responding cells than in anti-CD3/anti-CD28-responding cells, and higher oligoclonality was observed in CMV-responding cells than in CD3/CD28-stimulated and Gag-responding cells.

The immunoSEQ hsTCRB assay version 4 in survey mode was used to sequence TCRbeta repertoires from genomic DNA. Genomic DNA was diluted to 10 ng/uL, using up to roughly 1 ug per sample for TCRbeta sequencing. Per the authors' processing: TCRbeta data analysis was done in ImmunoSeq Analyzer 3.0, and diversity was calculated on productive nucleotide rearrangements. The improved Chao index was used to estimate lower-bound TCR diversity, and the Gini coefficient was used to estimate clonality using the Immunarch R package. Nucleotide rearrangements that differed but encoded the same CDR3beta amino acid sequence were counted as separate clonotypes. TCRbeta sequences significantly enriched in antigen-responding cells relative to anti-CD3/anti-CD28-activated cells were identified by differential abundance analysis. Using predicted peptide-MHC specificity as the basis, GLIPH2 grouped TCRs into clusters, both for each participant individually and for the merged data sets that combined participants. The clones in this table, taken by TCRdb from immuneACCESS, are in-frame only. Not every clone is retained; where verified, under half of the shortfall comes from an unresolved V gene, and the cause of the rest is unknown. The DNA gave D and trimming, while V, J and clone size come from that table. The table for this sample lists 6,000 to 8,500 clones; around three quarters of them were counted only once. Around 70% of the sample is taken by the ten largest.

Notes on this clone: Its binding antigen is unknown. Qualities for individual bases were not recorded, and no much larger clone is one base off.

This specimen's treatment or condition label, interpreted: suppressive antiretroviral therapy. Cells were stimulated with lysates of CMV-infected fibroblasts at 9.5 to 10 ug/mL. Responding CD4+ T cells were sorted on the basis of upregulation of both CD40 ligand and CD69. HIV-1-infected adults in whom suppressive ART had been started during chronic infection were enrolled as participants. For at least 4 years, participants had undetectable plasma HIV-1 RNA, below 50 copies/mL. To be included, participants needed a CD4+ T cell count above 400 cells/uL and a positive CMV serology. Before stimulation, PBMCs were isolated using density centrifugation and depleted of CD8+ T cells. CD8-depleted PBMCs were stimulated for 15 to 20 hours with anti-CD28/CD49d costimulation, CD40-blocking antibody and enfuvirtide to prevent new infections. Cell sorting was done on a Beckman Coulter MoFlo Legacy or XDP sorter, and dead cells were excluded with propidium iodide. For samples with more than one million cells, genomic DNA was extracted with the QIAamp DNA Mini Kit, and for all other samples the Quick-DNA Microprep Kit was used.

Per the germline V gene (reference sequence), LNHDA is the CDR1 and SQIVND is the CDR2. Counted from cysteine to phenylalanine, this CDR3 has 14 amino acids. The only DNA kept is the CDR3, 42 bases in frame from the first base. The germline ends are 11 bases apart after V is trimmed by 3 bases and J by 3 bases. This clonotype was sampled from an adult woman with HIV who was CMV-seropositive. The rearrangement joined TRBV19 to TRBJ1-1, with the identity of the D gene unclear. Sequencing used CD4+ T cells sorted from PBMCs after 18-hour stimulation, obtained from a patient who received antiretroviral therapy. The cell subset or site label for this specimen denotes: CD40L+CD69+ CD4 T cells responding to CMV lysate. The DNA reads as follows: TGTGCCAGTAGTATTGGGAAGCGAGACACTGAAGCTTTCTTT. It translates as CASSIGKRDTEAFF.